This entry lists 3 T cell receptor beta chains sequenced from one sample in a study of blood T cells in healthy people across ages. Together with a sample-barcoded 5' primer, a J-beta primer mix was included in a second PCR lasting about 7 to 11 cycles. MiXCR was run by TCRdb on the 5' RACE reads, yielding one entry per CDR3 protein. This sample has fewer than 1.5 million distinct CDR3 sequences, with 35% to 45% found just once. Sequencing was carried out using blood. These receptors were taken from a woman between 18 and 29 years old in good health.

CDR3: CASSASDLSNQPQHF. The CDR3 DNA follows: TGTGCCAGCAGCGCCTCAGACTTAAGCAATCAGCCCCAGCATTTT. This sequence joins TRBV9 and TRBJ1-5; D remains ambiguous. Trimming cost V 3 bases and J 1 base, with 11 bases left between them. Germline loops: CDR1 SGDLS, CDR2 YYNGEE. This CDR3 comprises 15 residues.

The gene calls are TRBV27 and TRBJ2-5, with 9 bases fitting TRBD1. After removal of 5 bases from V and 3 bases from J, the junction contained 7 bases not matched to a gene. The CDR3 length is 15 residues. The germline gives CDR1 MNHEY, CDR2 SMNVEV (reference sequence). CDR3 region: CASSLRDREKETQYF. The DNA of the CDR3 is TGTGCCAGCAGTCTCCGGGACAGGGAGAAAGAGACCCAGTACTTC.

This clonotype was detected once. The CDR3 protein is CAWRPGHHTDGYTF. For the CDR3, the DNA is TGTGCCTGGCGACCGGGACACCATACCGACGGCTACACCTTC. This chain uses TRBV30 with TRBJ1-2; D is perhaps TRBD1 (6 bases). CDR3 length equals 14 residues. The ends were cut back, 5 bases at V and 8 bases at J, with 21 bases in the middle. Germline V CDR1 and CDR2: GTSNPN, SVGIG (reference sequence).